The 19 T cell receptor beta chains listed next were all sequenced from one sample in a study of T-cell memory formation after mild COVID-19. TCRdb fed the 5' RACE reads into MiXCR, producing one record per CDR3 protein. The table lists hundreds of thousands of distinct CDR3 sequences, roughly an eighth of them singletons, with about a fifth in the top ten. The sequenced sample consisted of PBMCs or a T cell subset sorted from them (not recorded which). The receptors here all came from a man aged 18 to 30 who had mild COVID-19 (a few samples of this study predate the infection). Cell type and time point are not known.

This chain uses TRBV6-5 with TRBJ1-1; TRBD1 agrees at 10 bases. The CDR3 covers 14 residues. Germline trimming cut 5 bases from V and 1 base from J; bases unmatched to any gene: 1. Germline V gene sequence: CDR1 MNHEY, CDR2 SVGAGI. The CDR3 DNA follows: TGTGCCAGCAGTCGACAGGGGGCGAACACTGAAGCTTTCTTT. Its protein is CASSRQGANTEAFF.

This clonotype has only a few counts. The chain has TRBV25-1 and TRBJ2-5; D may be TRBD1 (6 bases). V was pared by 9 bases and J by 0 bases, with 11 bases between. The germline gives CDR1 MGHDK, CDR2 SYGVNS. The CDR3 length is 13 residues. CDR3 bases: TGTGCCAGTGGGGGCATGTACCAAGAGACCCAGTACTTC. The encoded protein is CASGGMYQETQYF.

There are many counts of this clonotype. The chain combines TRBV12-3 or TRBV12-4 with TRBJ2-3; maybe TRBD1 (5 bases). CDR3 size: 14 residues. Trimming shortened V by 3 bases and J by 0 bases, and 7 bases separated the two germline ends. As DNA, the CDR3 is TGTGCCAGCAGTTTGACAGCTAGCACAGATACGCAGTATTTT. The encoded protein is CASSLTASTDTQYF.

This clonotype was seen more than once but under ten times. CDR3 region: CAISNGDRSGNTIYF. CDR3 bases: TGTGCCATCAGCAATGGGGACAGGTCTGGAAACACCATATATTTT. This chain uses TRBV10-3 with TRBJ1-3; TRBD1 matches at 8 bases. V was pared by 6 bases and J by 1 base, with 5 bases of the junction left unmatched. The CDR3 totals 15 residues. The germline gives CDR1 ENHRY, CDR2 SYGVKD.

V gene TRBV7-9 combines with J gene TRBJ2-2; D uncertain. Per germline, CDR1 SEHNR and CDR2 FQNEAQ (reference sequence). CDR3 length: 15 amino acids. V was cut by 4 bases and J by 1 base, with 10 bases left in between. The CDR3 sequence: CASSYRTVNTGELFF. The DNA of the CDR3 is TGTGCCAGCAGCTACCGGACGGTGAACACCGGGGAGCTGTTTTTT.

The V gene is TRBV24-1, the J gene TRBJ2-1; D remains unclear. V was cut by 1 base and J by 7 bases, with 10 bases left in between. The germline gives CDR1 KGHDR, CDR2 SFDVKD. The CDR3 spans 14 residues. The CDR3 sequence is CATSDFRAVNEQFF. The CDR3, as DNA: TGTGCCACCAGTGATTTTAGGGCAGTGAATGAGCAGTTCTTC.

J is TRBJ2-7 and V is TRBV20-1, with 8 bases matching TRBD1. Trimming at V came to 6 bases and at J to 4 bases, leaving 11 bases not matched to a gene. CDR3 length equals 14 residues. Germline V lookup: CDR1 DFQATT, CDR2 SNEGSKA (reference sequence). CDR3 DNA sequence: TGCAGTGCCGGGATGGACAGGGTCCCTTACGAGCAGTACGTC. Translating it yields CSAGMDRVPYEQYV.

This rearrangement joins TRBV12-3 or TRBV12-4 to TRBJ1-5; D not resolved. Trimming removed 6 bases at V and 7 bases at J, with 16 bases between. The CDR3 contains 14 residues. The CDR3 DNA sequence: TGTGCCAGCAGACCAAGCCAGTTGGGACAGCCCCAGCATTTT. Translating it yields CASRPSQLGQPQHF.

Only a few counts were recorded for this clonotype. The chain links TRBV6-1 to TRBJ1-1; D gene uncertain. CDR1 MNHNS and CDR2 SASEGT come from the germline V gene. V lost 1 base, J lost 1 base, and 10 bases lay in between. This CDR3 has 15 amino acids. The CDR3 DNA is TGTGCCAGCAGTGAAGGGGGTTACGGGAACACTGAAGCTTTCTTT. Protein: CASSEGGYGNTEAFF.

This clonotype appeared a few times. The chain recombines TRBV10-2 with TRBJ2-7, with D perhaps TRBD1 (5 bases). CDR1 is WSHSY, CDR2 SAAADI, per germline. The V end lost 3 bases, the J end lost 3 bases, and 18 bases lay between the germline ends. There are 16 residues in the CDR3. The CDR3 nucleotides are TGCGCCAGCAGTGAAGTTGTTCAGGGTTTTGGCTACGAGCAGTACTTC. Its translation is CASSEVVQGFGYEQYF.

The chain couples TRBV4-1 to TRBJ2-7; TRBD1 matches 8 bases. The V and J ends lost 3 bases and 3 bases, in that order; junction bases with no gene match: 4. Germline V CDR1 and CDR2: MGHRA, YSYEKL. This CDR3 comprises 14 residues. In DNA form, the CDR3 reads TGCGCCAGCAGCCAGCCCGGGACAGGCTACGAGCAGTACTTC. Its protein product is CASSQPGTGYEQYF.

This clonotype was found a few times. This chain joins TRBV6-5 and TRBJ2-3; no definite D call. Trimming left V 0 bases short and J 2 bases short, with 9 bases between. The CDR3 has 15 residues. Germline V gene sequence: CDR1 MNHEY, CDR2 SVGAGI. The CDR3: CASSYSMVPTDTQYF. The CDR3 DNA reads TGTGCCAGCAGTTACTCGATGGTGCCCACAGATACGCAGTATTTT.

CDR3 DNA sequence: TGTGCCAGCAGCCAGGAGGAGGTGTTGGTTAACTATGGCTACACCTTC. It translates to CASSQEEVLVNYGYTF. This chain uses TRBV19 with TRBJ1-2; unclear D gene. Trimming took 9 bases from V and 1 from J, leaving 21 bases between them. CDR1 and CDR2 from the germline V gene are LNHDA and SQIVND (reference sequence). The CDR3 is 16 residues long.

This clonotype has just a few counts. The chain employs TRBV30 and TRBJ2-2, with 8 bases aligning to TRBD1. From germline, CDR1 is GTSNPN and CDR2 SVGIG (reference sequence). The J segment lost 5 bases and the V segment lost 2 bases, leaving 13 bases of the junction unmatched. The CDR3 runs to 17 residues. The CDR3 here is CAWSPDRGLARTGELFF. DNA for the CDR3: TGTGCCTGGAGTCCTGACAGGGGATTAGCGAGAACCGGGGAGCTGTTTTTT.

In its sample, this clonotype was seen many times. J is TRBJ2-1 and V is TRBV24-1; D is possibly TRBD2 (7 bases). Germline lookup yields CDR1 KGHDR and CDR2 SFDVKD. The CDR3 covers 16 residues. V gave up 4 bases and J gave up 7 bases, with 19 bases separating them. The CDR3 reads CATSDPGHLGRNEQFF. The CDR3 coding sequence is TGTGCCACCAGTGACCCGGGACACCTCGGGAGGAATGAGCAGTTCTTC.

This clonotype was seen more than once but under ten times. This sequence joins TRBV5-1 and TRBJ2-1; a possible D gene is TRBD2 (6 bases). In germline, CDR1 is SGHRS, CDR2 YFSETQ. V lost 5 bases and J 7 bases, leaving 22 bases between the germline ends. This CDR3 contains 16 residues. The CDR3 nucleotides read TGCGCCAGCAGGCTGGCGGGGCCATTAGGGCCTAATGAGCAGTTCTTC. Residues: CASRLAGPLGPNEQFF.

This clonotype was detected ten times or more. The rearrangement uses TRBV6-5 and TRBJ2-1; no clear D. CDR1 and CDR2 (germline): MNHEY, SVGAGI. CDR3 length: 13 amino acids. V lost 4 bases and J lost 12, with 16 bases in between. The CDR3 is CASSFGVAHGQFF. In DNA, the CDR3 is TGTGCCAGCAGTTTTGGGGTCGCCCATGGGCAGTTCTTC.

This clonotype was seen ten or more times. This chain uses TRBV9 with TRBJ2-1; the D call may be TRBD1 or TRBD2 (5 bases each). CDR1 is SGDLS, CDR2 YYNGEE, per germline. The CDR3 has 12 amino acids. With 2 bases removed from V and 10 bases from J, the gap between germline ends came to 10 bases. CDR3 nucleotide sequence: TGTGCCAGCAGCGTTCCGGGGCCAGAGCAGTTCTTC. Translation: CASSVPGPEQFF.

This clonotype appeared a few times. This sequence joins TRBV12-3 or TRBV12-4 and TRBJ2-1; TRBD1 agrees at 8 bases. The CDR3 is made up of 15 amino acids. Trimming at V came to 10 bases and at J to 7 bases, leaving 15 bases not matched to a gene. The CDR3 region is CATKRRSGGLNEQFF. CDR3 DNA: TGTGCCACCAAGAGAAGGTCAGGGGGCTTGAATGAGCAGTTCTTC.